The 18 T cell receptor beta chains below come from one sample, sequenced in a study of blood T cell repertoires in COVID-19. Method: immunoSEQ multiplex PCR; TCRdb's copy keeps in-frame clones and lacks some. Among roughly 30,000 clones listed, around 86% were seen once. Material for sequencing was peripheral blood. All receptors come from a human donor in a cohort sampled during active COVID-19. The donor label of this sample is uncertain.

This rearrangement joins TRBV5-1 to TRBJ1-2; 9 bases agree with TRBD1. The J segment lost 6 bases and the V segment lost 1 base, leaving 4 bases of the junction unmatched. Germline values: CDR1 SGHRS, CDR2 YFSETQ. CDR3 length: 14 amino acids. CDR3 DNA sequence: TGCGCCAGCAGCTTGAGGGGACAGGGTCATGGCTACACCTTC. It specifies CASSLRGQGHGYTF.

The chain uses TRBV5-5 and TRBJ1-1; 7 nucleotides match TRBD1. The CDR3 spans 14 residues. V lost 0 bases to trimming and J lost 6 bases; unmatched junction nucleotides: 5. Germline-derived CDR1 and CDR2 are SGHKS and YYEKEE (reference sequence). CDR3 region: CASSLEQGLAEAFF. CDR3 sequence (DNA): TGTGCCAGCAGCTTGGAACAGGGGCTCGCTGAAGCTTTCTTT.

V gene TRBV24-1 combines with J gene TRBJ2-7; a weak D match, TRBD1 (6 bases). The V and J ends lost 3 bases and 6 bases respectively, with 11 bases between them. Germline CDR1 KGHDR, CDR2 SFDVKD. This CDR3 comprises 13 residues. The CDR3 reads CATSDPQGTEQYF. As DNA, the CDR3 is TGTGCCACCAGTGATCCACAGGGAACCGAGCAGTACTTC.

The rearrangement uses TRBV3-1 (or the pseudogene TRBV3-2) and TRBJ1-4; 8 bases align to TRBD1. V shed 5 bases and J 2 bases; nucleotides not matched to a gene: 13. The length of the CDR3 is 18 residues. Germline V gene sequence: CDR1 LGHDT, CDR2 YNNKEL (reference sequence). The chain's CDR3 is CASSSDRALRATNEKLFF. In nucleotides, the CDR3 is TGTGCCAGCAGCTCGGACAGGGCTTTAAGGGCGACTAATGAAAAACTGTTTTTT.

V gene TRBV9 combines with J gene TRBJ2-5; the D gene is possibly TRBD1 (5 bases). V was cut by 0 bases and J by 5 bases, with 5 bases left in between. Germline V gene sequence: CDR1 SGDLS, CDR2 YYNGEE. The CDR3 sequence is 12 residues long. CDR3 DNA: TGTGCCAGCAGCGTAGAGGGGGAGACCCAGTACTTC. It translates to CASSVEGETQYF.

V gene TRBV2 combines with J gene TRBJ2-7; D gene unclear. The V end lost 6 bases, the J end lost 7 bases, and 7 bases lay between the germline ends. The germline V gene encodes CDR1 SNHLY and CDR2 FYNNEI. This CDR3 spans 10 amino acids. The CDR3 coding sequence is TGTGCCAGCAGACAGCTGGAGCAGTACTTC. Amino acid sequence: CASRQLEQYF. Variable domain in full (rest from reference TRBV2 and TRBJ2-7): EPEVTQTPSHQVTQMGQEVILRCVPISNHLYFYWYRQILGQKVEFLVSFYNNEISEKSEIFDDQFSVERPDGSNFTLKIRSTKLEDSAMYFCASRQLEQYFGPGTRLTVT.

The chain joins TRBV9 to TRBJ2-1; no reliable D call. Trimming stripped 3 bases from V and 0 bases from J, with 10 bases between. This CDR3 contains 15 residues. Germline loops: CDR1 SGDLS, CDR2 YYNGEE. The CDR3 loop reads CASSAQPSSYNEQFF. The CDR3 region has the DNA TGTGCCAGCAGCGCTCAACCGAGCTCCTACAATGAGCAGTTCTTC.

J is TRBJ2-7 and V is TRBV3-1 (or the pseudogene TRBV3-2); D perhaps matches TRBD1 (6 bases). The CDR3 contains 13 residues. V was trimmed by 6 bases and J by 6 bases, leaving 15 bases between them. Germline V gives CDR1 LGHDT, CDR2 YNNKEL (reference sequence). The CDR3 coding sequence is TGTGCCAGCAGTCGCACAGGGAATAGCGAGCAGTACTTC. Residues: CASSRTGNSEQYF.

This chain links TRBV12-3 or TRBV12-4 with TRBJ1-1; maybe TRBD1 (6 bases). Deletions cut 6 bases from V and 1 base from J, with 9 bases between. This CDR3 is built from 13 residues. This CDR3 reads CASRLGQNTEAFF. CDR3 nucleotides: TGTGCCAGCAGGCTGGGACAGAACACTGAAGCTTTCTTT.

The chain is built from TRBV7-9 and TRBJ2-5; TRBD1 agrees at 8 bases. The CDR3 length is 19 residues. The V and J ends lost 4 bases and 0 bases, in that order; junction bases with no gene match: 16. Germline V CDR1 and CDR2: SEHNR, FQNEAQ (reference sequence). This chain's CDR3 is CASSSGGPGGWLYQETQYF. In nucleotides, the CDR3 is TGTGCCAGCAGCTCAGGAGGCCCAGGGGGCTGGCTTTACCAAGAGACCCAGTACTTC.

There are a few counts of this clone. The V gene is TRBV5-1, the J gene TRBJ2-5; 7 bases align to TRBD1. Germline V gene sequence: CDR1 SGHRS, CDR2 YFSETQ. Trimming cost V 4 bases and J 1 base; bases outside gene matches: 4. The CDR3 contains 14 residues. The CDR3 region is CASSPGQAQETQYF. The CDR3, as DNA: TGCGCCAGCAGCCCCGGACAGGCCCAAGAGACCCAGTACTTC.

The chain carries TRBV29-1 and TRBJ2-1; 7 bases agree with TRBD2. There are 14 residues in the CDR3. Germline CDR1 and CDR2: SQVTM and ANQGSEA. Trimming cost V 8 bases and J 7 bases; bases outside gene matches: 14. The CDR3 DNA follows: TGCAGCTACTCAGGGAGGGGAGGGGAGAATGAGCAGTTCTTC. Protein product: CSYSGRGGENEQFF.

The V call is TRBV6-5, the J call TRBJ2-3; 8 bases match TRBD1. The V segment lost 7 bases and the J segment 3 bases; nucleotides outside the gene matches: 9. The CDR3 has 15 amino acids. Per the germline V gene, CDR1 is MNHEY and CDR2 is SVGAGI. The CDR3 nucleotides read TGTGCCAGCAAGGGAGACAGGGGTGCAACAGATACGCAGTATTTT. Protein: CASKGDRGATDTQYF.

The chain combines TRBV27 with TRBJ2-1; perhaps TRBD2 as D (7 bases). In germline, CDR1 is MNHEY, CDR2 SMNVEV (reference sequence). V was pared by 6 bases and J by 3 bases, with 12 bases between. CDR3 size: 14 residues. The CDR3 spells CASRWGGSYNEQFF. CDR3 sequence (DNA): TGTGCCAGCAGGTGGGGGGGCAGCTACAATGAGCAGTTCTTC.

This sequence joins TRBV3-1 (or the pseudogene TRBV3-2) and TRBJ2-3; D remains unclear. CDR3 length equals 14 residues. Trimming left V 3 bases short and J 2 bases short, with 9 bases between. CDR1 is LGHDT and CDR2 is YNNKEL in the germline V gene (reference sequence). CDR3 protein: CASSQLTTTDTQYF. CDR3 bases: TGTGCCAGCAGCCAGCTTACAACCACAGATACGCAGTATTTT.

This clone is a singleton in its sample. CDR3 nucleotide sequence: TGTGCCAGCAGCCTTGGTCAGGGGAACACCGGGGAGCTGTTTTTT. Residues: CASSLGQGNTGELFF. This sequence joins TRBV6-5 and TRBJ2-2; D is possibly TRBD1 (5 bases). Germline loops: CDR1 MNHEY, CDR2 SVGAGI. V lost 6 bases and J 1 base, leaving 12 bases between the germline ends. The CDR3 runs to 15 residues.

The chain has TRBV25-1 and TRBJ2-5; D is perhaps TRBD1 (5 bases). This CDR3 is 14 amino acids long. Trimming shortened V by 5 bases and J by 0 bases, and 10 bases separated the two germline ends. In germline, CDR1 is MGHDK, CDR2 SYGVNS. The CDR3 DNA reads TGTGCCAGCAGTAGGTCGACAGACCAAGAGACCCAGTACTTC. It codes for CASSRSTDQETQYF.

The rearrangement joins TRBV6-5 to TRBJ2-7; TRBD1 aligns across 7 bases. The germline gives CDR1 MNHEY, CDR2 SVGAGI. The V and J ends lost 10 bases and 1 base, in that order; junction bases with no gene match: 13. This CDR3 has 15 residues. The CDR3 DNA reads TGTGCCACTACCAGAGAGGGACAGCCTTCCTACGAGCAGTACTTC. Its translation is CATTREGQPSYEQYF.